The 15 T cell receptor beta chains below were found in one sample sequenced in a study of metastatic and nonmetastatic thyroid tumors. Via MiXCR, TCRdb re-called the PCR reads. The repertoire includes about 20,000 clones, 18% of them detected once, and 2.5% to 3% sits in the top ten. Thyroid surgery had not been preceded by any treatment in any patient. Sequencing was carried out using adjacent normal tissue. These receptors all come from a male donor with papillary thyroid cancer or a benign thyroid nodule (not recorded which). Some clones in this sample may be carry-over from other donors' samples.

By frequency in the sample, this clone is medium-sized. The rearrangement joins TRBV10-3 to TRBJ2-1; a possible D gene is TRBD1 (6 bases). The CDR3 consists of 17 residues. The germline gives CDR1 ENHRY, CDR2 SYGVKD. V dropped 3 bases and J dropped 1 base, with 16 bases sitting between them. The CDR3 here is CAISEGSEGVSYNEQFF. CDR3 DNA sequence: TGTGCCATCAGTGAAGGTAGCGAGGGGGTATCCTACAATGAGCAGTTCTTC.

This clone was counted many times. The gene calls are TRBV6-4 and TRBJ2-7, with 9 nucleotides matching TRBD1. CDR3 length: 18 amino acids. Germline V gives CDR1 MRHNA, CDR2 SNTAGT. Here the CDR3 DNA reads TGTCAACATAGCACAGGGGGCTCGGAGCGGCAAAGCTCCTACGAGCAGTACGTC. It codes for CQHSTGGSERQSSYEQYV.

Note on this clone: Because the CDR3 is missing its conserved closing phenylalanine or tryptophan, this is likely a read error. The rearrangement links TRBV6-1 to TRBJ1-1; D unclear. Germline values: CDR1 MNHNS, CDR2 SASEGT. This CDR3 has 11 amino acids. V lost 11 bases and J 4 bases, leaving 11 bases between the germline ends. CDR3 sequence (DNA): TGTGCCCTGACTAGAGTCACTGAAGCTTTCCTT. Its translation is CALTRVTEAFL.

In this sample, this clone turned up many times. The rearrangement joins TRBV7-9 to TRBJ1-5, with TRBD1 identical over 7 bases. CDR3 size: 14 residues. V gave up 4 bases and J gave up 7 bases; unmatched junction bases: 7. Looked up from germline, CDR1 is SEHNR and CDR2 is FQNEAQ (reference sequence). The CDR3 DNA follows: TGTGCCAGCAGCTCCGACAGGGTAGGACAGCCCCAGCATTTT. Amino acids: CASSSDRVGQPQHF.

At least ten counts were recorded for this clone. Its ends do not fully match the called genes, so a read error is possible. The chain has TRBV6-5 and TRBJ2-2; D unclear. CDR1 and CDR2 from the germline V gene are MNHEY and SVGAGI. The CDR3 loop spans 14 amino acids. CDR3 sequence: CASSYFKTPGELFF. The CDR3 DNA reads as TGTGCCAGTAGTTACTTTAAAACACCCGGGGAGCTGTTTTTT.

Details on this clone: Compared with germline, one end of the junction differs, possibly owing to a read error. This rearrangement joins TRBV6-1 to TRBJ1-1; the D gene is possibly TRBD1 (6 bases). Germline CDR1 is MNHNS and CDR2 is SASEGT. The CDR3 loop spans 15 amino acids. In DNA, the CDR3 is TGTACCAGCAGTGAACTCGGGGGGCGAAGTACTGAAGTTTTCTTT. Protein product: CTSSELGGRSTEVFF.

The table lists this clone with many counts. The genes are TRBV2 and TRBJ1-5, with 8 bases that match TRBD1. Germline loops: CDR1 SNHLY, CDR2 FYNNEI. V trimming: 6 bases; J trimming: 3 bases; junction bases outside the gene matches: 1. This CDR3 has 13 amino acids. The CDR3 bases are TGTGCCAGCAGGGACAGGGCCAATCAGCCCCAGCATTTT. Its translation is CASRDRANQPQHF.

This clone was found a few times. Different DNA sequences within this sample yield the same CDR3. The rearrangement links TRBV6-5 to TRBJ1-2; D unclear. The CDR3 loop spans 10 amino acids. CDR1 and CDR2 from the germline V gene are MNHEY and SVGAGI. V shed 6 bases and J shed 6 bases, with 5 bases lying between them. The CDR3 protein is CASREDGYTF. For the CDR3, the DNA is TGTGCCAGCAGAGAGGATGGCTACACCTTC.

This clone was seen at least ten times. The chain recombines TRBV6-6 with TRBJ2-3; TRBD2 matches 13 bases. V lost 6 bases and J lost 5; bases outside the gene matches: 11. The CDR3 is made up of 17 amino acids. Germline V gene data show CDR1 as MNHNY and CDR2 as SVGAGI (reference sequence). The CDR3 reads CASSPTLAGGPGDTQYF. The CDR3 region has the DNA TGTGCCAGCAGCCCGACACTAGCGGGGGGGCCGGGAGATACGCAGTATTTT.

Concerning this clone itself: A read error may account for a junction end that differs from germline. The J gene is TRBJ2-6, the V gene TRBV19; D may be TRBD1 or TRBD2 (5 bases each). This CDR3 comprises 16 residues. CDR1 LNHDA and CDR2 SQIVND come from the germline V gene (reference sequence). CDR3 in DNA: TGTGCCAGTAGTGAGGGACCTAGCACTGGGGCCAACGTCCTTACTTTC. It yields the protein CASSEGPSTGANVLTF.

This clone showed up many times. This chain connects TRBV5-5 to TRBJ2-2, with D uncertain. V was cut by 2 bases and J by 0 bases, with 11 bases left in between. The CDR3 extends over 16 amino acids. CDR1 and CDR2 from the germline V gene are SGHKS and YYEKEE (reference sequence). In DNA, the CDR3 is TGTGCCAGCAGCTTAACCGACGGAGCGAACACCGGGGAGCTGTTTTTT. Protein product: CASSLTDGANTGELFF.

This clone was seen ten or more times. The junction and the germline gene differ at one end; a read error may be behind it. The chain has TRBV7-7 and TRBJ2-5, with D possibly being TRBD1 or TRBD2 (7 bases each). The germline CDR1 and CDR2 sequences are SSHAT and FNYEAQ (reference sequence). The CDR3 spans 14 residues. This CDR3 reads CASSSDQGGETQYF. CDR3 in DNA: TGTGCTAGCAGCTCGGACCAGGGGGGGGAGACCCAGTACTTC.

Ten or more counts support this clone. The chain recombines TRBV7-2 with TRBJ1-3; D is ambiguous. Germline loops: CDR1 SGHTA, CDR2 FQGNSA. The V end lost 1 base, the J end lost 0 bases, and 10 bases lay between the germline ends. The CDR3 totals 16 residues. The CDR3 region is CASSLGHRSSGNTIYF. The CDR3 DNA reads as TGTGCCAGCAGCTTAGGACACCGCAGCTCTGGAAACACCATATATTTT.

The CDR3 DNA reads TGTGCCAGCAGCTTAAGTATGGGCTACGAGCAGTACTTC. Encoded protein: CASSLSMGYEQYF. The chain recombines TRBV11-3 with TRBJ2-7; D gene uncertain. Looked up from germline, CDR1 is SGHNT and CDR2 is YENEEA. The V gene lost 2 bases and the J gene lost 3 bases, with 8 bases spanning the gap. The CDR3 is 13 amino acids.

This clone showed up many times. The V call is TRBV11-2, the J call TRBJ2-5; D is ambiguous. Germline CDR1 SGHAT, CDR2 FQNNGV. CDR3 size: 15 residues. Trimming stripped 3 bases from V and 4 bases from J, with 15 bases between. CDR3 amino acids: CASSFLGRLGETQYF. In DNA, the CDR3 is TGTGCCAGCAGCTTCTTGGGTCGACTGGGAGAGACCCAGTACTTC.